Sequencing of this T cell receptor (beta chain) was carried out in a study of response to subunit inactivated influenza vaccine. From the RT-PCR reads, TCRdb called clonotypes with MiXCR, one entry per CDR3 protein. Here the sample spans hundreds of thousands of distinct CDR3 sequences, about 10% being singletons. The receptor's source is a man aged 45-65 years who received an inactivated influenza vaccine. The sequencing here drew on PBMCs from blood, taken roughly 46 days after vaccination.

The DNA for the CDR3 is TGTGCCAGCAGCTTGGCCTCAGGATCTCCTTCCGCCGGGGAGCTGTTTTTT. It yields the protein CASSLASGSPSAGELFF. The V and J genes are TRBV5-6 and TRBJ2-2, with D unresolved. Germline V gene lookup returns CDR1 SGHDT and CDR2 YYEEEE. CDR3 length: 17 amino acids. V was shortened by 0 bases and J by 6 bases, with 18 bases between the two germline ends. The whole variable domain, filled in from reference TRBV5-6 and TRBJ2-2, reads DAGVTQSPTHLIKTRGQQVTLRCSPKSGHDTVSWYQQALGQGPQFIFQYYEEEERQRGNFPDRFSGHQFPNYSSELNVNALLLGDSALYLCASSLASGSPSAGELFFGEGSRLTVL.